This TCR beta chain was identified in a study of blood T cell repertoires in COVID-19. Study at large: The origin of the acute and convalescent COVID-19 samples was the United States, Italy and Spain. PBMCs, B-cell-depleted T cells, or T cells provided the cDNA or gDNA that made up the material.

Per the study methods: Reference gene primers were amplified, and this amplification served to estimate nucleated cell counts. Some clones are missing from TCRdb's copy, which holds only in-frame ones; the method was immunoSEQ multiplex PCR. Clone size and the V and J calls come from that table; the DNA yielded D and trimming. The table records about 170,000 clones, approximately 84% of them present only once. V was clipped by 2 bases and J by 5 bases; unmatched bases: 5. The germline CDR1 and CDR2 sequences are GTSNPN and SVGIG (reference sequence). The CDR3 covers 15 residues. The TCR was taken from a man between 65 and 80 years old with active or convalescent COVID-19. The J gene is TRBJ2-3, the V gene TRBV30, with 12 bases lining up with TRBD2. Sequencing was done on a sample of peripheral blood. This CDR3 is CAWSLLAGGGDTQYF. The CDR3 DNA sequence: TGTGCCTGGAGTCTCCTAGCGGGAGGGGGAGATACGCAGTATTTT.